This record concerns one T cell receptor (beta chain) sequence. Its antigen is not known. This entry belongs to a study of OX40 agonist ivuxolimab in advanced cancers. On the study more broadly: Earlier treatment with anti-PD-1, anti-PD-L1 or anti-CTLA-4 was permitted, and under 50% had received some. Study-level results: Patients who responded partially at 0.1-3.0 mg/kg showed clonal expansion ranking among the lowest.

TCRdb keeps only in-frame clones here, not all; method: immunoSEQ multiplex PCR. The sample consists of 65,000 to 95,000 clones, about 91% of them appearing once. The source of this sequence is an adult with an advanced solid tumor such as melanoma, head and neck, liver or kidney cancer. This sample comprised CD4+ or CD8+ T cells sorted from blood, obtained in a trial of the OX40 agonist ivuxolimab.

CDR3 bases: TGTGCCAGCAGCGAGGCGGGAGGGCCTGATACGCAGTATTTT. Translated, it gives CASSEAGGPDTQYF. This chain joins TRBV11-2 and TRBJ2-3; 9 bases fit TRBD2. This CDR3 is built from 14 residues. Germline CDR1 reads SGHAT; CDR2 reads FQNNGV. Unmatched junction bases numbered 6, after V lost 5 bases and J lost 6 bases.